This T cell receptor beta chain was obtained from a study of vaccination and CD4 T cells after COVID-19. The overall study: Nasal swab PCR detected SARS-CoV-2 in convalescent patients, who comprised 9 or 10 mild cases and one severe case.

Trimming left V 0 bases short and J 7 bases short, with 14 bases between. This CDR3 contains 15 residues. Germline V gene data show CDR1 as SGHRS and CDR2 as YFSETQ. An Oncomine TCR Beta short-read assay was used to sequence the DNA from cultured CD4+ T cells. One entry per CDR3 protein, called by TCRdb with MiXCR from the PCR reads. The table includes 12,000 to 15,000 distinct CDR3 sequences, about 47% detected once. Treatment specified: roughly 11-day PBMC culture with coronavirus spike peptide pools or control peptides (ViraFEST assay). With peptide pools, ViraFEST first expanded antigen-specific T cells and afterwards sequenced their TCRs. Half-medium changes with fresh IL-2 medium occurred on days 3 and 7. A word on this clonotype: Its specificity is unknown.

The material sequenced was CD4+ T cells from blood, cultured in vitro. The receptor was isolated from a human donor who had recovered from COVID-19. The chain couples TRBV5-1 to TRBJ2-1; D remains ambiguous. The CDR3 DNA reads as TGCGCCAGCAGCTTGGCCAGCACGAGAGAAAATGAGCAGTTCTTC. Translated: CASSLASTRENEQFF.